The entry below describes one TCR beta chain. Which antigen it targets is not known. Base quality data are lacking; no much larger clone is found one base away. The germline V gene supplies CDR1 LGHNA and CDR2 YSLEER. Between the V and J ends, shortened by 0 bases and 5 bases respectively, the junction contains 11 bases. Taken from cysteine to phenylalanine, the CDR3 has 15 residues. The DNA shown is the 45-base CDR3, in frame from base 1. The record originates from a study of shared clonotypes between healthy human individuals (dated by TCRdb to 2019 to 2021). Concerning the study at large: Three men and two women, aged 18 to 49 years, made up the cohort. For each donor, CD4 naive and CD4 memory were each given three plates, CD8 naive was given two plates, and CD8 memory was given one plate. To estimate repertoire size and how much clonotypes are shared between individuals, the study performed deep sequencing of blood TCR repertoires from five healthy adults. Different laboratories and diverse techniques were used to prepare libraries and sequence TCR repertoires, to increase sequencing depth and limit assay-specific biases. Each donor's leukapheresis produced roughly between roughly 0.85 and 9.5 billion PBMCs. On the study overall, not on this receptor specifically: Only blood was sampled, and tissue TCR repertoires likely differ from those in blood. Naive subsets generally had larger estimated clonotype richness than memory subsets did. Sharing across a few donors was observed for approximately 5% of naive CD4, 3% to 3.5% of naive CD8, 2% to 2.5% of memory CD4, and around 0.4% of memory CD8 clonotypes. Even with the large sequencing depth, rarefaction of the sorted-subset datasets indicated that sequencing was incomplete. Because the study included only a small number of donors, the genetic and exposure-history diversity represented was limited. Pairwise subsampling led to the expectation that sequencing depth would affect the degree of clonotype sharing among donors. Higher generation probabilities were observed for clonotypes shared by all four sorted-subset donors than for non-shared clonotypes.

CD8 naive samples were CD45RO-negative cells positively selected for CCR7, giving a CD45RA+CCR7+ population that excluded TemRA cells. Healthy HIV-negative adults with no recently reported acute infections or vaccinations were included as donors. Every donor was a Caucasian adult living in Nashville, Tennessee, USA. Blood was collected by leukapheresis, and PBMCs were isolated by Ficoll-Histopaque density gradient centrifugation and then cryopreserved in liquid nitrogen vapor phase. Purity and quantity of every magnetically sorted T cell population were checked by analytical flow cytometry. Each sorted fraction had its genomic DNA isolated and then quantified by UV absorbance on a Nanodrop 2000c. Using the deep immunoSEQ assay, multiplex PCR amplified TCR CDR3 regions from genomic DNA. For each cell subset, the extracted genomic DNA was distributed evenly across all wells of several immunoSEQ 96-well plates, and each plate served as one replicate. Each replicate PCR for sorted subsets received about 180 ng genomic DNA, equal to around 32,000 T cell genomes. Purified libraries were measured with a Qubit 3.0 fluorometer, size-checked on a Bioanalyzer 2100, and measured again with the KAPA Library Quantification kit. Each immunoSEQ 96-well plate was sequenced on its own single-read 150-cycle Illumina NextSeq 550 flow cell. As for the original processing: Because the immunoSEQ output included only junctional sequences and no quality scores, the filtering could not be the same as the filtering used for full-length reads. Sequences were annotated with PyIR, a Python wrapper for IgBLAST v1.9, and V/J genes and CDR3 were assigned using IMGT germline references. Reads with weak V/J assignments (E-value above 1e-6), missing CDR3, stop codons, out-of-frame junctions, or ambiguous translated residues were removed. V3J clonotypes were defined as sequences sharing the same inferred V gene, J gene, and CDR3 amino acid sequence. To compute the percentage overlap between repertoires, the number of shared unique clonotypes was divided by the size of the smaller repertoire. Richness of each repertoire was evaluated using RTK rarefaction, the Chao1 estimator, and Recon v2.1 estimates of unobserved clonotypes. Generation probabilities for all TCRbeta clonotypes obtained by the gDNA method from four donors were computed using OLGA. In its TCRdb copy, this immuneACCESS table keeps in-frame sequences only and misses some clones. Where compared with another copy, unresolved V genes explain less than half of these, and the others have no known cause. The DNA was the basis for D and trimming; V, J and clone size are from that table. The table for this sample lists about 2 million clones; about 95% of them were counted only once. The top ten clonotypes cover roughly 1% of the sample.

This sequence uses TRBV4-3 and TRBJ2-1, with the D gene not clear enough to name. The receptor's source is a man younger than 35 in good health. Sequencing used naive CD8+ T cells sorted from blood. In light of the paper, this sample's cell subset or site label describes: CD45RA+CCR7+. The CDR3 region reads CASSQEPFQNNEQFF. The DNA is as follows: TGCGCCAGCAGCCAAGAACCTTTTCAAAACAATGAGCAGTTCTTC.